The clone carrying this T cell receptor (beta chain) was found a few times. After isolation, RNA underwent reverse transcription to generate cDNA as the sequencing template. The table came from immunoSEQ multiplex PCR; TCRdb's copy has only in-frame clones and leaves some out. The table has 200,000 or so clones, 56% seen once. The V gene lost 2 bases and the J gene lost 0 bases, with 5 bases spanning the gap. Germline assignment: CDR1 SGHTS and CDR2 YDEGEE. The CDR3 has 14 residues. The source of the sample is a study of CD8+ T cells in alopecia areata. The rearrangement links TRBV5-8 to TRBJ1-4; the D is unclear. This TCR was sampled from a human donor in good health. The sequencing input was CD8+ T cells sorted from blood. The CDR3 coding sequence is TGTGCCAGCAGCTTAGCATCAACTAATGAAAAACTGTTTTTT. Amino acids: CASSLASTNEKLFF.